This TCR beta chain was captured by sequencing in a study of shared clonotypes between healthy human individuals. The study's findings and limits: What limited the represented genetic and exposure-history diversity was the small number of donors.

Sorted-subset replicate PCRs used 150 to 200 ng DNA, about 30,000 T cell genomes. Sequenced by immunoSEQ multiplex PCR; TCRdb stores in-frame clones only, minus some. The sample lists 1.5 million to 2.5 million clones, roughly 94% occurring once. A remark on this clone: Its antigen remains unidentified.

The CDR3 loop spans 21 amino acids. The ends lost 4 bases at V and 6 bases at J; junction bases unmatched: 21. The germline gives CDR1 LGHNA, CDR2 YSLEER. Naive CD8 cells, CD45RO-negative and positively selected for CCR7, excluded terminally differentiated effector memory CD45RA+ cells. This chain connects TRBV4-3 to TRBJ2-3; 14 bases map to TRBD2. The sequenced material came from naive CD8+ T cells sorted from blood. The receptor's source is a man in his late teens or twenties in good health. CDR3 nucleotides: TGCGCCAGCAGCCGGGCCTGGGGACAGGGGACTAGCGGGAGAGTTGCCGATACGCAGTATTTT. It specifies CASSRAWGQGTSGRVADTQYF.